This T cell receptor (beta chain) was identified during a study of shared clonotypes between healthy human individuals. The CDR3 is made up of 14 amino acids. V lost 5 bases, J lost 0 bases, and 13 bases lay in between. Per the germline V gene, CDR1 is SQVTM and CDR2 is ANQGSEA. Findings and limits, study-wide: Larger richness was generally estimated for naive than memory subsets.

This clone has a handful of counts. The antigen remains undetermined. Per the original methods: There were no quality scores in the junction-only immunoSEQ sequences, so filtering differed. Generated by immunoSEQ multiplex PCR, the TCRdb table keeps only in-frame clones and is missing some. Clone size and V and J calls were adopted from that table, with D and trimming inferred from the DNA. Seen here are about 2.1 million clones, roughly 93% observed once, and the top ten hold about 1.7%. Naive CD8 populations comprised CD45RO-negative cells positively selected for CCR7, excluding terminally differentiated effector memory CD45RA+ cells. Those who donated were healthy HIV-negative adults, with no recent acute infections or vaccinations reported.

The rearrangement uses TRBV29-1 and TRBJ1-2; D is ambiguous. Material for sequencing was naive CD8+ T cells from PBMCs. This receptor was identified in a man aged 18 to 35 in good health. Some clones in this sample may be carry-over from other donors' samples. Here the CDR3 reads CSVTEGFANYGYTF. CDR3 sequence (DNA): TGCAGCGTTACCGAGGGATTTGCTAACTATGGCTACACCTTC.